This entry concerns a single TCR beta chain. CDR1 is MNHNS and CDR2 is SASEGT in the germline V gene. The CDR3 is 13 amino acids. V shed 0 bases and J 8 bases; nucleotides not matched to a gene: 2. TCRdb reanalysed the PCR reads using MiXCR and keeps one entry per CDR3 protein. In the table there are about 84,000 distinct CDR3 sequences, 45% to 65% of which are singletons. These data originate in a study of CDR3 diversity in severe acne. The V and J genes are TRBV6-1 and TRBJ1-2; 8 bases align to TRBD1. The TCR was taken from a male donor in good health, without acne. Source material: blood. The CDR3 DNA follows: TGTGCCAGCAGTGAAGCTACAGGGGGAGGCTACACCTTC. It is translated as CASSEATGGGYTF.